This TCR beta chain derives from a study of OX40 agonist ivuxolimab in advanced cancers. Produced via immunoSEQ multiplex PCR; TCRdb's table is partial and in-frame only. The table has just over 95,000 clones, around 91% seen once; the top ten hold around 0.16%. Germline V CDR1 and CDR2: SGHTS, YDEGEE. This CDR3 is 15 amino acids long. Trimming cost V 2 bases and J 3 bases, with 14 bases left between them. The V call is TRBV5-8, the J call TRBJ1-2; D ambiguous. This clonotype originated in an adult with an advanced solid tumor such as melanoma, head and neck, liver or kidney cancer. Sequenced here: CD4+ or CD8+ T cells sorted from blood, sampled in a trial of the OX40 agonist ivuxolimab. CDR3 protein: CASSFFSMAHYGYTF. The CDR3 DNA follows: TGTGCCAGCAGCTTTTTTTCCATGGCGCACTATGGCTACACCTTC.